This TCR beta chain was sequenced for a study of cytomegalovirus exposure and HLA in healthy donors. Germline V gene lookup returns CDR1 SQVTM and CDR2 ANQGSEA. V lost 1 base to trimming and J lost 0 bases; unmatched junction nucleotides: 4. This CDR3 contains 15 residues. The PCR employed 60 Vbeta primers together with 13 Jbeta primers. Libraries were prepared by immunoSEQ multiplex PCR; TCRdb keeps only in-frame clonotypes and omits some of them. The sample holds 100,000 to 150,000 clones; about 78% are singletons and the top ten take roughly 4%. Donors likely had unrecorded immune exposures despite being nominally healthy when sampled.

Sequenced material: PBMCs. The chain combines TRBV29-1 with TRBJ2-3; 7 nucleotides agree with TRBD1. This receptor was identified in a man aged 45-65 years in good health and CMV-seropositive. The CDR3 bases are TGCAGCGTTGAAGGGGGGACAGCAAGCACAGATACGCAGTATTTT. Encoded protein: CSVEGGTASTDTQYF.